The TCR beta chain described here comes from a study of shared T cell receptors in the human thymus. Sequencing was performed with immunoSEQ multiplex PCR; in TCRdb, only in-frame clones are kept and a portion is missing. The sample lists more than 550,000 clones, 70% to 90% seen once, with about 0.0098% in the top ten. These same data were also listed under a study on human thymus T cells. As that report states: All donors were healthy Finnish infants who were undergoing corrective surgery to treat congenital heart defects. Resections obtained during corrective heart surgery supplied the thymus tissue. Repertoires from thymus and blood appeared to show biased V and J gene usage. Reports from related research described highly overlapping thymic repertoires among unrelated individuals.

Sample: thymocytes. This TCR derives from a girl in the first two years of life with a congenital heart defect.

Here the CDR3 reads CASSLAHHPGQPYSNQPQHF. In DNA, the CDR3 is TGTGCCAGCAGTTTAGCCCACCACCCGGGACAGCCCTATAGCAATCAGCCCCAGCATTTT. The chain joins TRBV27 to TRBJ1-5; 7 bases are shared with TRBD1. The germline V gene has CDR1 MNHEY and CDR2 SMNVEV (reference sequence). Germline trimming cut 2 bases from V and 0 bases from J; bases unmatched to any gene: 16. CDR3 length: 20 amino acids.